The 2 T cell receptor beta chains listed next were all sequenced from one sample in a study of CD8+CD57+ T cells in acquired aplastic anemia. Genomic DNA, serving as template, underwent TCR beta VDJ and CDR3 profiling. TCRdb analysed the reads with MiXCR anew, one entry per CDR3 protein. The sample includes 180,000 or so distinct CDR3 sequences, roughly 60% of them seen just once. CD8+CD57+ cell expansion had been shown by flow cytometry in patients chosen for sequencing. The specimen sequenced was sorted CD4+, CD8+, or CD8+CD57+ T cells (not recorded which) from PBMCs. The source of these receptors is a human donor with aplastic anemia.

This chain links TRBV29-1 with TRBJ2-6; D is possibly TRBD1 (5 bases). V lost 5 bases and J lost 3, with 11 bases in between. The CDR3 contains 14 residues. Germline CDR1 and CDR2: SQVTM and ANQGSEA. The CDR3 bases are TGCAGCGTTCCAGGGCTGGGTGGGGCCAACGTCCTGACTTTC. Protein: CSVPGLGGANVLTF.

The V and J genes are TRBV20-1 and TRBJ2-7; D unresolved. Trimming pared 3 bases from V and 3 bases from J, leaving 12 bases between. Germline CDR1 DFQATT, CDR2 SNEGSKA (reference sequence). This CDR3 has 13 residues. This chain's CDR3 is CSASGRVDYEQYF. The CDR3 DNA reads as TGCAGTGCTAGTGGAAGGGTTGACTACGAGCAGTACTTC.